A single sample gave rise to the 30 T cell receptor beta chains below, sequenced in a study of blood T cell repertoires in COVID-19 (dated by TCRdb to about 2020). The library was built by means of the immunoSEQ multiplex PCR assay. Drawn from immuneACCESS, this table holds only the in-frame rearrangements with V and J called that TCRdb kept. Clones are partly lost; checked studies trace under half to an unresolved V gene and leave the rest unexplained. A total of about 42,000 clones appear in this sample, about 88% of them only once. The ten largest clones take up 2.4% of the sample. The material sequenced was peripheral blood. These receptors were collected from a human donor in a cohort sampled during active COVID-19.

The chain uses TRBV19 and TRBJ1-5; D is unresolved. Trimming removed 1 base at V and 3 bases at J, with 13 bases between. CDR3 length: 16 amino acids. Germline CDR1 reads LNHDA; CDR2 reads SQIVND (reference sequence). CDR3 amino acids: CASSIVTGILNQPQHF. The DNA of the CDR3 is TGTGCCAGTAGTATAGTAACCGGGATTCTCAATCAGCCCCAGCATTTT.

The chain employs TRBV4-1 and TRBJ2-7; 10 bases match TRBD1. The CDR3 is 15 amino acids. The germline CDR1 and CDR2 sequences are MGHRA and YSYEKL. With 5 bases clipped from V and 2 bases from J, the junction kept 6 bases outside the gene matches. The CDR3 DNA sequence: TGCGCCAGCAGCGGAGGGACAGGGGCCCCCTACGAGCAGTACTTC. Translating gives CASSGGTGAPYEQYF.

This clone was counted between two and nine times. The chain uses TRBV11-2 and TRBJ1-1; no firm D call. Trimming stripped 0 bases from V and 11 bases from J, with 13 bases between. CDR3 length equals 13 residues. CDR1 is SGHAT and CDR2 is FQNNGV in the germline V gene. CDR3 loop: CASSLDLQGRAFF. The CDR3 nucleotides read TGTGCCAGCAGCTTAGATCTACAAGGCAGGGCTTTCTTT.

The chain's CDR3 is CASSLGHLQPQHF. As DNA, the CDR3 is TGTGCCAGCTCACTGGGGCACCTTCAGCCCCAGCATTTT. This chain uses TRBV18 with TRBJ1-5; TRBD1 is a possible D gene (5 bases). CDR3 length: 13 amino acids. Trimming left V 4 bases short and J 6 bases short, with 10 bases between. The V gene's germline CDR1 is KGHSH and CDR2 LQKENI. The variable domain in full, completed from reference TRBV18 and TRBJ1-5, reads NAGVMQNPRHLVRRRGQEARLRCSPMKGHSHVYWYRQLPEEGLKFMVYLQKENIIDESGMPKERFSAEFPKEGPSILRIQQVVRGDSAAYFCASSLGHLQPQHFGDGTRLSIL.

The CDR3 loop reads CASSRRLAGARGETQYF. Here the CDR3 DNA reads TGTGCCAGCAGTCGTCGACTAGCGGGGGCCCGGGGGGAGACCCAGTACTTC. The V gene is TRBV5-5, the J gene TRBJ2-5; 12 positions match TRBD2. Unmatched junction bases numbered 13, after V lost 5 bases and J lost 5 bases. This CDR3 has 17 residues. Germline V gives CDR1 SGHKS, CDR2 YYEKEE (reference sequence).

The CDR3 reads CASSFRLSQPQHF. CDR3 coding DNA: TGTGCCAGTAGTTTCCGGTTGAGTCAGCCCCAGCATTTT. J is TRBJ1-5 and V is TRBV19, with D unresolved. This CDR3 is 13 amino acids long. Trimming removed 5 bases from V and 6 bases from J, with 11 bases in between. CDR1 is LNHDA, CDR2 SQIVND, per germline (reference sequence).

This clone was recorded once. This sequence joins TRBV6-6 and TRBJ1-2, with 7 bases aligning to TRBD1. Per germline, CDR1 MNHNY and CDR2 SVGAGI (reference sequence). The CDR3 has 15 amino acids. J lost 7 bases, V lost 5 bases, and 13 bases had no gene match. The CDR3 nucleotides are TGTGCCAGCAGTACCACGACAGGGCGGGGGGTTGGCTACACCTTC. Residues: CASSTTTGRGVGYTF.

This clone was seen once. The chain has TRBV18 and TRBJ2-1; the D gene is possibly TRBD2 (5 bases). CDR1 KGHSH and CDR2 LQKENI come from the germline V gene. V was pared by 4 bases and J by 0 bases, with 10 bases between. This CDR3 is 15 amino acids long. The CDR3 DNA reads TGTGCCAGCTCACATAAGCGGAGCTCCTACAATGAGCAGTTCTTC. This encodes CASSHKRSSYNEQFF.

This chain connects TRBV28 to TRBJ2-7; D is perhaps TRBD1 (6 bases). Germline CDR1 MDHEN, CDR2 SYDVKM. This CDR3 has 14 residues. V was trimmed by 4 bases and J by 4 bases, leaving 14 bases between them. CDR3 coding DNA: TGTGCCAGCAGTTCGTGGGGGCGCGGTTACGAGCAGTACTTC. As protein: CASSSWGRGYEQYF.

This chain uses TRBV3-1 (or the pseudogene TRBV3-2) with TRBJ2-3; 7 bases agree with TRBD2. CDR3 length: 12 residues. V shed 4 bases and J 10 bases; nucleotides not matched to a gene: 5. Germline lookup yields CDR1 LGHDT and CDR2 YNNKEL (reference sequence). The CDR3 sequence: CASSPSGVPQYF. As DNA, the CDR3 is TGTGCCAGCAGCCCCAGCGGGGTGCCGCAGTATTTT.

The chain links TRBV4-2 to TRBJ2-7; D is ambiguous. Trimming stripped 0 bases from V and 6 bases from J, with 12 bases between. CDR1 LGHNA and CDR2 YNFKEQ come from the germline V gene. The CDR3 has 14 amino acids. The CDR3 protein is CASSQEPAGCEQYF. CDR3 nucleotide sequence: TGTGCCAGCAGCCAAGAACCGGCCGGGTGCGAGCAGTACTTC.

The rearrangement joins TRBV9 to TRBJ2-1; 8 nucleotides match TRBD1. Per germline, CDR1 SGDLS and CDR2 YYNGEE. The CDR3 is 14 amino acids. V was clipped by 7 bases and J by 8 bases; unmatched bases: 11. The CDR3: CASGDNRGEHEQFF. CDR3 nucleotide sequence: TGTGCCAGCGGGGATAACAGGGGGGAACATGAGCAGTTCTTC.

DNA for the CDR3: TGCAGTGCTAGTAGTCTGGTAGCGGGGGCCCCCGGGGAGACCCAGTACTTC. Protein: CSASSLVAGAPGETQYF. The genes are TRBV20-1 and TRBJ2-5; 9 bases are a match to TRBD2. Germline V gives CDR1 DFQATT, CDR2 SNEGSKA (reference sequence). V was pared by 3 bases and J by 5 bases, with 16 bases of the junction left unmatched. The CDR3 extends over 17 amino acids.

The CDR3 region is CAWRMAGDTDTQYF. The DNA of the CDR3 is TGTGCCTGGAGGATGGCGGGGGACACAGATACGCAGTATTTT. The V call is TRBV30, the J call TRBJ2-3; 7 nucleotides line up with TRBD2. The CDR3 consists of 14 residues. Germline CDR1 GTSNPN, CDR2 SVGIG (reference sequence). J gave up 2 bases and V 3 bases, and 5 bases lay outside the gene matches.

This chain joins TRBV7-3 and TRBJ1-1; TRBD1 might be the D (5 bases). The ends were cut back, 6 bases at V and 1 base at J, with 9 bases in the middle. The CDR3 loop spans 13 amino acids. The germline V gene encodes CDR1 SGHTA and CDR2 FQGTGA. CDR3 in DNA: TGTGCCAGCAGACCAGGGCGGAACACTGAAGCTTTCTTT. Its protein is CASRPGRNTEAFF.

The CDR3 DNA is TGTGCCAGCAGCCCCGGACTAGCGGGGGCCCTCCAGTTCTTC. As protein: CASSPGLAGALQFF. The chain combines TRBV6-5 with TRBJ2-1; 13 bases fit TRBD2. The CDR3 length is 14 residues. V shed 6 bases and J 13 bases; nucleotides not matched to a gene: 9. Germline CDR1 MNHEY, CDR2 SVGAGI.

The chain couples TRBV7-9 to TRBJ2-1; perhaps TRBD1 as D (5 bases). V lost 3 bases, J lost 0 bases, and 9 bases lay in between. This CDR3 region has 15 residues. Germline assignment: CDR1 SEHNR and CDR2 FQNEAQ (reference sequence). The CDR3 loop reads CASSLAQGSYNEQFF. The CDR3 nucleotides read TGTGCCAGCAGCTTGGCGCAGGGCTCCTACAATGAGCAGTTCTTC.

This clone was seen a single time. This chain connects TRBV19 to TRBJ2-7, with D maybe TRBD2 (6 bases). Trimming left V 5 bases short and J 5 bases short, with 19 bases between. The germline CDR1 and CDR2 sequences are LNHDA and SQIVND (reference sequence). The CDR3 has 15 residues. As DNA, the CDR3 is TGTGCCAGTAGTTCCCGACTACATGGCGGGAACGAGCAGTACTTC. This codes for CASSSRLHGGNEQYF.

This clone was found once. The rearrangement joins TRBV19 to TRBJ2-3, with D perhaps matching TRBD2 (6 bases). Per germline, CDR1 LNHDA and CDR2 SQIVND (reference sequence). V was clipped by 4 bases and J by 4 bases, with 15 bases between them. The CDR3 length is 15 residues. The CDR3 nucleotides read TGTGCCAGTAGTAATACGGGGGAAGTCGCAGATACGCAGTATTTT. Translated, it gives CASSNTGEVADTQYF.

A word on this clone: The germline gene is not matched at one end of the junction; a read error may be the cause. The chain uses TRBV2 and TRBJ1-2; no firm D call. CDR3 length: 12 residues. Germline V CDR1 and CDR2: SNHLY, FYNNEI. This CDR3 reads CANSRGSRGYTF. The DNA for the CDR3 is TGTGCCAACAGTCGCGGCTCGCGGGGCTACACCTTC.

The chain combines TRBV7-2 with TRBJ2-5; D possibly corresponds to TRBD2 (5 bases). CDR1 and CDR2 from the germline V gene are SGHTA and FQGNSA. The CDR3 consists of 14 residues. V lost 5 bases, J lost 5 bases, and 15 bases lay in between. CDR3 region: CASSPPGSRETQYF. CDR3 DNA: TGTGCCAGCAGCCCTCCGGGGTCGCGGGAGACCCAGTACTTC.

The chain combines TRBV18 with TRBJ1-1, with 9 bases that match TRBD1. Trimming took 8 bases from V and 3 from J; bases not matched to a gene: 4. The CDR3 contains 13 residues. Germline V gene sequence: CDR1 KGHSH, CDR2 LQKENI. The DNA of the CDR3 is TGTGCCAGCGCCCGGGACAGGGACACTGAAGCTTTCTTT. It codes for CASARDRDTEAFF.

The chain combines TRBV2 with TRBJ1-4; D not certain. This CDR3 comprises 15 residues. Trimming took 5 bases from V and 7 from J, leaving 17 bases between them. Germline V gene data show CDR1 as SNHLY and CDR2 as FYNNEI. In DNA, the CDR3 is TGTGCCAGCAGTTTCGCCCGCCGAGGGTCTGAAAAACTGTTTTTT. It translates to CASSFARRGSEKLFF.

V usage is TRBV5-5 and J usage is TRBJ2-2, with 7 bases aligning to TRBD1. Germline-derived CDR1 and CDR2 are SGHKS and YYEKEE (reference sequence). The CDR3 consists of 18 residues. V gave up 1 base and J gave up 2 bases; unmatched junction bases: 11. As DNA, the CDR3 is TGTGCCAGCAGCTTGCAAGGGGGCCTCCGTCTAAACACCGGGGAGCTGTTTTTT. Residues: CASSLQGGLRLNTGELFF.

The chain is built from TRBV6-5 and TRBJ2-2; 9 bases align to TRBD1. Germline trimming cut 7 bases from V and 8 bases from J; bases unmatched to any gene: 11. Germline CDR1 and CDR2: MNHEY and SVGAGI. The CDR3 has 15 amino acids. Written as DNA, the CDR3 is TGTGCCAGCAAATGGGGACAGGGTGTTTCGGGGGAGCTGTTTTTT. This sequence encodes CASKWGQGVSGELFF.

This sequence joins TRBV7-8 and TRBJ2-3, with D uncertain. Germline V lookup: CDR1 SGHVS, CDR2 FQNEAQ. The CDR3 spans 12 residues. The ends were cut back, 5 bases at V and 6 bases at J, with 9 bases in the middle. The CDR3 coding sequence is TGTGCCAGCAGCCCTTACACGGATACGCAGTATTTT. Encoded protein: CASSPYTDTQYF.

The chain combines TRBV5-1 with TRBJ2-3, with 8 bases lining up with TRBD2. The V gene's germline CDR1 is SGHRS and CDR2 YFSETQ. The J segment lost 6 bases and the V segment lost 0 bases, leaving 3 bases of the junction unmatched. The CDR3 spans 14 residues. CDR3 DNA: TGCGCCAGCAGCTTGGTGCGGGGGGCGGATACGCAGTATTTT. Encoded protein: CASSLVRGADTQYF.

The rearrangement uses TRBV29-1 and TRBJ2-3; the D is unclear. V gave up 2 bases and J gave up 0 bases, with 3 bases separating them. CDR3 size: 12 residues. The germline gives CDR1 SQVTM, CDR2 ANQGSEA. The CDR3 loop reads CSVEQSTDTQYF. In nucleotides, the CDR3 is TGCAGCGTTGAACAGAGCACAGATACGCAGTATTTT.

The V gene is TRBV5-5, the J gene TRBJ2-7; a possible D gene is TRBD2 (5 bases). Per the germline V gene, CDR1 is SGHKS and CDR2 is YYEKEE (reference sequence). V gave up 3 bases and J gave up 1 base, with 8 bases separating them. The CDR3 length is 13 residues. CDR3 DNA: TGTGCCAGCAGCTCCGGGGATTCCTACGAGCAGTACTTC. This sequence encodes CASSSGDSYEQYF.

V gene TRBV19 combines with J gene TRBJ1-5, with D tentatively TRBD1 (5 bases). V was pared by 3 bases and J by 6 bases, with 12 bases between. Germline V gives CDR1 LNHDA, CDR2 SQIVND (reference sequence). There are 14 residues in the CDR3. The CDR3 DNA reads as TGTGCCAGTAGTATTGGCGGGGGATCTCAGCCCCAGCATTTT. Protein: CASSIGGGSQPQHF.